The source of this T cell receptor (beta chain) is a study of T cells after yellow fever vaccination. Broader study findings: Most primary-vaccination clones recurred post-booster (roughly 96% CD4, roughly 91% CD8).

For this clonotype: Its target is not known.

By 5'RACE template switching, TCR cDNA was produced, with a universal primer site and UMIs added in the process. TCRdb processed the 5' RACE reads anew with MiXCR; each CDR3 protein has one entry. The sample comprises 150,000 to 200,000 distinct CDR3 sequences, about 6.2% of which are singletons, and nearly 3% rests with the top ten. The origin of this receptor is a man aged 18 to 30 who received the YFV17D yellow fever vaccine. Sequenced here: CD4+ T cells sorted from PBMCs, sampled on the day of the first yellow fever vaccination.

The CDR3 region is CASSSGSLGEKLFF. In DNA form, the CDR3 reads TGTGCCAGCAGTTCGGGTTCTTTGGGTGAAAAACTGTTTTTT. This chain joins TRBV12-3 or TRBV12-4 and TRBJ1-4; no clear D gene. Deletions cut 4 bases from V and 7 bases from J, with 13 bases between. This CDR3 has 14 amino acids.